These 25 T cell receptor beta chains were sequenced from one sample in a study of Graves' ophthalmopathy and Graves' hyperthyroidism. Transcripts of RNA were the source for amplifying TCR beta CDR3 regions. A first-round RT-PCR used HTBI primers, followed by a second-round multiplex PCR. TCRdb itself ran the multiplex PCR reads through MiXCR, one entry per CDR3 protein. The sample lists some 1.1 million distinct CDR3 sequences, 35% to 40% seen once, with around 10% in the top ten. Input material: peripheral blood or thyroid tissue (not recorded which). These receptors came from an adult man with Graves' hyperthyroidism.

The rearrangement links TRBV7-9 to TRBJ2-7, with 13 bases that match TRBD2. This CDR3 has 16 residues. V was clipped by 5 bases and J by 2 bases; unmatched bases: 6. From germline, CDR1 is SEHNR and CDR2 FQNEAQ (reference sequence). CDR3 residues: CASSGSGLAGAYEQYF. The CDR3 bases are TGTGCCAGCAGCGGTTCCGGACTAGCGGGAGCCTACGAGCAGTACTTC.

Many counts were recorded for this clonotype. The chain has TRBV19 and TRBJ1-2; D possibly corresponds to TRBD1 (6 bases). Trimming stripped 7 bases from V and 6 bases from J, with 21 bases between. The CDR3 spans 15 residues. Per the germline V gene, CDR1 is LNHDA and CDR2 is SQIVND (reference sequence). CDR3 in DNA: TGTGCCAGTACGAACAGGCGGGGGGCGCTTGATGGCTACACCTTC. This codes for CASTNRRGALDGYTF.

This clonotype was counted at least ten times. This chain links TRBV20-1 with TRBJ1-5; D perhaps matches TRBD1 (5 bases). The V gene's germline CDR1 is DFQATT and CDR2 SNEGSKA (reference sequence). The ends were cut back, 8 bases at V and 1 base at J, with 18 bases in the middle. CDR3 length equals 15 residues. Here the CDR3 reads CSTPTGGESNQPQHF. In DNA, the CDR3 is TGCAGTACCCCGACTGGAGGGGAGAGCAATCAGCCCCAGCATTTT.

V usage is TRBV10-2 and J usage is TRBJ2-7; no clear D. The ends were cut back, 5 bases at V and 7 bases at J, with 6 bases in the middle. Germline V gene sequence: CDR1 WSHSY, CDR2 SAAADI. The CDR3 is 10 residues long. CDR3: CASSTIEQYF. The CDR3 nucleotides are TGCGCCAGCAGTACCATAGAGCAGTACTTC.

V is TRBV12-3 or TRBV12-4 and J is TRBJ2-7; D is unclear. V was trimmed by 4 bases and J by 6 bases, leaving 13 bases between them. The CDR3 contains 13 residues. CDR3 DNA sequence: TGTGCCAGCAGTTCCGGGCAGACGGGCGAGCAGTACTTC. Its translation is CASSSGQTGEQYF.

In regard to this clonotype: Germline is not matched at one junction end, which may reflect a read error. The chain links TRBV12-3 or TRBV12-4 to TRBJ2-7; the match to TRBD2 covers 7 bases. The CDR3 has 15 amino acids. Written as DNA, the CDR3 is TGTGCCAGCAGCGACACTAGCGCGGGACGTCTCGAGCACTACTTC. Protein: CASSDTSAGRLEHYF.

This clonotype was observed at least ten times. The chain couples TRBV19 to TRBJ1-1; 8 nucleotides align to TRBD1. V was clipped by 1 base and J by 2 bases; unmatched bases: 6. CDR1 and CDR2 (germline): LNHDA, SQIVND (reference sequence). CDR3 length: 16 amino acids. DNA of the CDR3: TGTGCCAGTAGTATAGCTCGGACAGGGACCAACACTGAAGCTTTCTTT. Its translation: CASSIARTGTNTEAFF.

The chain employs TRBV7-6 and TRBJ1-5; no definite D call. V shed 5 bases and J shed 9 bases, with 11 bases lying between them. The CDR3 has 12 residues. Germline V gene lookup returns CDR1 SGHVS and CDR2 FNYEAQ. The CDR3 bases are TGTGCCAGCAGCCCGACTAGCGGGCCCCAGCATTTT. Protein sequence: CASSPTSGPQHF.

Many counts were recorded for this clonotype. The chain joins TRBV25-1 to TRBJ2-7, with D possibly being TRBD1 (6 bases). CDR3 size: 16 residues. Germline loops: CDR1 MGHDK, CDR2 SYGVNS. Trimming stripped 2 bases from V and 6 bases from J, with 20 bases between. The CDR3 spells CASSEKGGGLGGEQYF. The CDR3 DNA follows: TGTGCCAGCAGTGAAAAAGGTGGCGGGCTAGGGGGCGAGCAGTACTTC.

This clonotype was observed a handful of times. V is TRBV20-1 and J is TRBJ2-7; TRBD2 agrees at 7 bases. Germline-derived CDR1 and CDR2 are DFQATT and SNEGSKA (reference sequence). CDR3 length: 15 residues. With V trimmed by 0 bases and J by 8 bases, 13 bases remained unmatched. In nucleotides, the CDR3 is TGCAGTGCTAGAGATCGTGGACTAGGGGCTCGCCAGCAGTACTTC. It codes for CSARDRGLGARQQYF.

V usage is TRBV7-8 and J usage is TRBJ1-2; possible D gene TRBD1, 5 bases. With 6 bases removed from V and 0 bases from J, the gap between germline ends came to 14 bases. Looked up from germline, CDR1 is SGHVS and CDR2 is FQNEAQ. The CDR3 has 15 residues. CDR3 bases: TGTGCCAGCAGAGACCAGGAGGGGTCTAACTATGGCTACACCTTC. Translation: CASRDQEGSNYGYTF.

This clonotype was seen ten or more times. V gene TRBV4-3 combines with J gene TRBJ1-5, with 10 bases matching TRBD1. Germline CDR1 is LGHNA and CDR2 is YSLEER. The CDR3 loop spans 14 amino acids. V trimming: 3 bases; J trimming: 6 bases; junction bases outside the gene matches: 2. In DNA form, the CDR3 reads TGCGCCAGCAGCCACAGACAGGGGGCTCAGCCCCAGCATTTT. Translated, it gives CASSHRQGAQPQHF.

In regard to this clonotype: Relative to the germline gene, one junction end is altered; a read error may explain this. The chain uses TRBV20-1 and TRBJ2-2; D tentatively reads TRBD1 or TRBD2 (7 bases each). In germline, CDR1 is DFQATT, CDR2 SNEGSKA (reference sequence). This CDR3 has 15 residues. CDR3 sequence (DNA): TGCAGTGCTAACCTCCAGGGGGGGGGGACCGGGGAGCCGTTTTTT. Translated: CSANLQGGGTGEPFF.

This clonotype came up many times. The V call is TRBV6-6, the J call TRBJ1-6; 9 bases fit TRBD1. J gave up 7 bases and V 5 bases, and 12 bases lay outside the gene matches. Per germline, CDR1 MNHNY and CDR2 SVGAGI (reference sequence). The length of the CDR3 is 17 residues. The CDR3 loop is CASSEAGQGTGNSPLHF. DNA of the CDR3: TGTGCCAGCAGTGAAGCGGGACAGGGTACTGGGAATTCACCCCTCCACTTT.

This clonotype was observed many times. The V call is TRBV6-5, the J call TRBJ2-5; D is unclear. Per germline, CDR1 MNHEY and CDR2 SVGAGI. Between the trimmed V and J ends, which lost 0 bases and 4 bases, there was a span of 6 bases. The CDR3 length is 13 residues. Written as DNA, the CDR3 is TGTGCCAGCAGTTACTCGAGGACAGAGACCCAGTACTTC. It is translated as CASSYSRTETQYF.

The table lists this clonotype with many counts. The rearrangement links TRBV20-1 to TRBJ1-3; D unclear. CDR1 and CDR2 (germline): DFQATT, SNEGSKA (reference sequence). V gave up 2 bases and J gave up 0 bases, with 8 bases separating them. The CDR3 length is 14 residues. The CDR3 sequence is CSARSDRSGNTIYF. The CDR3 DNA reads as TGCAGTGCTAGAAGTGACCGCTCTGGAAACACCATATATTTT.

This clonotype appeared many times. V gene TRBV19 combines with J gene TRBJ1-1; D gene unclear. CDR1 is LNHDA and CDR2 is SQIVND in the germline V gene (reference sequence). The V and J ends lost 3 bases and 7 bases respectively, with 12 bases between them. This CDR3 is built from 13 residues. The CDR3 sequence is CASSMKRRLEAFF. For the CDR3, the DNA is TGTGCCAGTAGTATGAAGAGACGTCTTGAAGCTTTCTTT. The whole variable domain, remainder taken from reference TRBV19 and TRBJ1-1, is DGGITQSPKYLFRKEGQNVTLSCEQNLNHDAMYWYRQDPGQGLRLIYYSQIVNDFQKGDIAEGYSVSREKKESFPLTVTSAQKNPTAFYLCASSMKRRLEAFFGQGTRLTVV.

Note on this clonotype: A much larger clone lies a single base off, so this may be a read error. Here the CDR3 DNA reads TGCGCCAGCAGCCCACGGGGGGCGAACTATGCCTACACCTTC. This gives the protein CASSPRGANYAYTF. This chain connects TRBV4-3 to TRBJ1-2; D is perhaps TRBD1 (6 bases). This CDR3 contains 14 residues. Germline V gene data show CDR1 as LGHNA and CDR2 as YSLEER.

The genes are TRBV5-4 and TRBJ2-6, with D perhaps TRBD1 (6 bases). The V gene's germline CDR1 is SGHNT and CDR2 YYREEE (reference sequence). The CDR3 loop spans 17 amino acids. Trimming pared 4 bases from V and 1 base from J, leaving 15 bases between. In nucleotides, the CDR3 is TGTGCCAGCAGCCCGACACAGGGCCTGTCTGGGGCCAACGTCCTGACTTTC. This translates into CASSPTQGLSGANVLTF.

The V and J genes are TRBV6-2 or TRBV6-3 and TRBJ1-2; no clear D. Trimming shortened V by 6 bases and J by 9 bases, and 20 bases separated the two germline ends. The CDR3 sequence is 14 residues long. Germline values: CDR1 MNHEY, CDR2 SVGEGT. This CDR3 is CASRKGGLGVSYTF. The DNA of the CDR3 is TGTGCCAGCAGAAAAGGCGGACTCGGGGTGAGCTACACCTTC.

The table lists this clonotype with many counts. This rearrangement joins TRBV12-5 to TRBJ1-1; no firm D call. Trimming stripped 5 bases from V and 1 base from J, with 8 bases between. This CDR3 comprises 13 residues. Germline assignment: CDR1 LGHNT and CDR2 FRNRAP. CDR3 DNA: TGTGCTAGTGGTCAGACCGAGAACACTGAAGCTTTCTTT. Translating it yields CASGQTENTEAFF.

This clonotype was recorded only once. Compared with germline, one end of the junction differs, possibly owing to a read error. This chain connects TRBV7-9 to TRBJ1-6; unclear D gene. The CDR3 contains 12 residues. CDR1 is SEHNR, CDR2 FQNEAQ, per germline (reference sequence). CDR3 in amino acids: CARSEWDSPLHF. CDR3 DNA sequence: TGCGCCAGATCAGAGTGGGATTCACCCCTCCACTTT.

This clonotype appeared many times. The rearrangement links TRBV7-2 to TRBJ1-3, with TRBD1 identical over 9 bases. Trimming cost V 5 bases and J 0 bases; bases outside gene matches: 5. Looked up from germline, CDR1 is SGHTA and CDR2 is FQGNSA. This CDR3 is 16 amino acids long. DNA for the CDR3: TGTGCCAGCAGCCCAGGACAGGGGTACTCTGGAAACACCATATATTTT. Its translation: CASSPGQGYSGNTIYF.

With regard to this clonotype: Without the conserved terminal phenylalanine or tryptophan, this CDR3 likely stems from a read error. J is TRBJ2-5 and V is TRBV11-2, with D possibly being TRBD2 (6 bases). The CDR3 runs to 13 residues. V was trimmed by 5 bases and J by 5 bases, leaving 12 bases between them. Germline V lookup: CDR1 SGHAT, CDR2 FQNNGV. CDR3 protein: CASSLGGPETQYI. Here the CDR3 DNA reads TGTGCCAGCAGCCTCGGGGGTCCGGAGACCCAGTACATC.

This clonotype was recorded at least ten times. V is TRBV6-5 and J is TRBJ2-5; the match to TRBD2 covers 7 bases. The CDR3 extends over 17 amino acids. Germline loops: CDR1 MNHEY, CDR2 SVGAGI. Losses at the gene ends were 6 bases for V and 4 bases for J; bases not matched to a gene: 17. The CDR3 nucleotides are TGTGCCAGCAGCTCACCCTCTGGGCGCGGGAGCGGAGAGACCCAGTACTTC. Translating gives CASSSPSGRGSGETQYF.